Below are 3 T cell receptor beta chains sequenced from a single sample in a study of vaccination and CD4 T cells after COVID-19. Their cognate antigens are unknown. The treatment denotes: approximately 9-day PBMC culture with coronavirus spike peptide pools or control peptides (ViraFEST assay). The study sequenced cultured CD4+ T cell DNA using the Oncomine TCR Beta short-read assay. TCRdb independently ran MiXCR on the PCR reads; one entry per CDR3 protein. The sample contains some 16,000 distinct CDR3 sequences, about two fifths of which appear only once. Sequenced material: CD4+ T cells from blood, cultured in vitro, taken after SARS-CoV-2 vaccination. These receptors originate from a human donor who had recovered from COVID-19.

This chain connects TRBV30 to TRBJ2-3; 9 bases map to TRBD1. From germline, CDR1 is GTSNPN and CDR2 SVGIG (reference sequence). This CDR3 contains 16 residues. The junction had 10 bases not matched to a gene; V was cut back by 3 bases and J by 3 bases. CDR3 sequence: CAWSIPPTGGTDTQYF. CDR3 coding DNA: TGTGCCTGGAGCATCCCCCCGACAGGGGGGACAGATACGCAGTATTTT.

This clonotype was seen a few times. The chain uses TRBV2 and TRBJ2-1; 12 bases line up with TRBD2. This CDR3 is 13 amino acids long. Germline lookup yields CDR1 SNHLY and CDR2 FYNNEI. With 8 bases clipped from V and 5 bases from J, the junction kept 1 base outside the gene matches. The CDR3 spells CASGLAGHNEQFF. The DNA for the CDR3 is TGTGCCAGCGGACTAGCGGGACACAATGAGCAGTTCTTC.

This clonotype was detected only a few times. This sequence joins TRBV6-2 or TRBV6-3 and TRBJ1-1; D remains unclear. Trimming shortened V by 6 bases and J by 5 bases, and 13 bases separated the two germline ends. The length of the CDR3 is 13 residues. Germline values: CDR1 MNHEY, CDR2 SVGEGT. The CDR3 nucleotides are TGTGCCAGCAGACCCCCCCCAAGGACTGAAGCTTTCTTT. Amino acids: CASRPPPRTEAFF.